The rows below give T cell receptor beta chains drawn from one sample of a study of cytomegalovirus exposure and HLA in healthy donors. Profiled with immunoSEQ multiplex PCR; TCRdb holds only in-frame clones, not every one. Of roughly 220,000 clones listed, approximately 80% are singletons. The sample consisted of PBMCs. The receptors stem from a woman aged 30 to 39 in good health and CMV-seropositive. Both conserved end residues are trimmed from each CDR3. Size is omitted from some rows. Given values are once, few, many or a class for expanded clones.

CDR3,size,J,V
ASSESPGIFGYT,NA,TRBJ1-2,TRBV25-1
ASQGNTIY,NA,TRBJ1-3,TRBV27
ASSVVEGDYGYT,NA,TRBJ1-2,TRBV9
ASSEAPDRPEAF,few,TRBJ1-1,TRBV6-1
ASRPSLNTEAF,once,TRBJ1-1,TRBV6-5
ASSLGRGRNEQF,NA,TRBJ2-1,TRBV7-2
ASSVTGTSAYEQY,many,TRBJ2-7,TRBV7-2
ASSMDVRGEQY,NA,TRBJ2-7,TRBV19
ASSYAPGPRYEQY,NA,TRBJ2-7,TRBV6-5
ASSEGTSGRLPYEQY,NA,TRBJ2-7,TRBV6-1
ASSLVGLEQY,NA,TRBJ2-7,TRBV28
ASSFPRQGEPIYYGYT,NA,TRBJ1-2,TRBV7-9
AISYQGREQY,once,TRBJ2-7,TRBV10-3
ASSFGRSYEQY,NA,TRBJ2-7,TRBV27
ASSLGTSGSADTQY,NA,TRBJ2-3,TRBV18
ASSLEAASGRATGELF,once,TRBJ2-2,TRBV27
ATRDRMNTEAF,few,TRBJ1-1,TRBV10-3
ASSLEFGYEQY,NA,TRBJ2-7,TRBV5-1
ASSLGGLAGNEQY,NA,TRBJ2-7,TRBV11-3